The sequence of this TCR beta chain was determined in a study of T-cell reconstitution after alpha-beta-depleted transplantation in children. This clonotype was counted between two and nine times. Germline CDR1 is GTSNPN and CDR2 is SVGIG (reference sequence). The CDR3 covers 13 residues. V was clipped by 2 bases and J by 4 bases, with 10 bases between them. Unique molecular identifiers were incorporated into the prepared TCRbeta library. TCRdb recomputed calls from the PCR reads with MiXCR, one row per CDR3 protein. The sample carries 500,000 or so distinct CDR3 sequences, about 31% recorded once. V and J are TRBV30 and TRBJ2-3, with D possibly being TRBD2 (6 bases). This receptor was taken from a human donor who donated a stem cell graft to a child with aplastic anemia. The sample here was PBMCs from the stem cell graft donor, taken from the stem cell graft. The CDR3 protein is CAWSTGVSDTQYF. The CDR3 DNA follows: TGTGCCTGGAGTACGGGAGTATCAGATACGCAGTATTTT. Using reference TRBV30 and TRBJ2-3 for the parts outside the CDR3, the full variable domain is SQTIHQWPATLVQPVGSPLSLECTVEGTSNPNLYWYRQAAGRGLQLLFYSVGIGQISSEVPQNLSASRPQDRQFILSSKKLLLSDSGFYLCAWSTGVSDTQYFGPGTRLTVL.